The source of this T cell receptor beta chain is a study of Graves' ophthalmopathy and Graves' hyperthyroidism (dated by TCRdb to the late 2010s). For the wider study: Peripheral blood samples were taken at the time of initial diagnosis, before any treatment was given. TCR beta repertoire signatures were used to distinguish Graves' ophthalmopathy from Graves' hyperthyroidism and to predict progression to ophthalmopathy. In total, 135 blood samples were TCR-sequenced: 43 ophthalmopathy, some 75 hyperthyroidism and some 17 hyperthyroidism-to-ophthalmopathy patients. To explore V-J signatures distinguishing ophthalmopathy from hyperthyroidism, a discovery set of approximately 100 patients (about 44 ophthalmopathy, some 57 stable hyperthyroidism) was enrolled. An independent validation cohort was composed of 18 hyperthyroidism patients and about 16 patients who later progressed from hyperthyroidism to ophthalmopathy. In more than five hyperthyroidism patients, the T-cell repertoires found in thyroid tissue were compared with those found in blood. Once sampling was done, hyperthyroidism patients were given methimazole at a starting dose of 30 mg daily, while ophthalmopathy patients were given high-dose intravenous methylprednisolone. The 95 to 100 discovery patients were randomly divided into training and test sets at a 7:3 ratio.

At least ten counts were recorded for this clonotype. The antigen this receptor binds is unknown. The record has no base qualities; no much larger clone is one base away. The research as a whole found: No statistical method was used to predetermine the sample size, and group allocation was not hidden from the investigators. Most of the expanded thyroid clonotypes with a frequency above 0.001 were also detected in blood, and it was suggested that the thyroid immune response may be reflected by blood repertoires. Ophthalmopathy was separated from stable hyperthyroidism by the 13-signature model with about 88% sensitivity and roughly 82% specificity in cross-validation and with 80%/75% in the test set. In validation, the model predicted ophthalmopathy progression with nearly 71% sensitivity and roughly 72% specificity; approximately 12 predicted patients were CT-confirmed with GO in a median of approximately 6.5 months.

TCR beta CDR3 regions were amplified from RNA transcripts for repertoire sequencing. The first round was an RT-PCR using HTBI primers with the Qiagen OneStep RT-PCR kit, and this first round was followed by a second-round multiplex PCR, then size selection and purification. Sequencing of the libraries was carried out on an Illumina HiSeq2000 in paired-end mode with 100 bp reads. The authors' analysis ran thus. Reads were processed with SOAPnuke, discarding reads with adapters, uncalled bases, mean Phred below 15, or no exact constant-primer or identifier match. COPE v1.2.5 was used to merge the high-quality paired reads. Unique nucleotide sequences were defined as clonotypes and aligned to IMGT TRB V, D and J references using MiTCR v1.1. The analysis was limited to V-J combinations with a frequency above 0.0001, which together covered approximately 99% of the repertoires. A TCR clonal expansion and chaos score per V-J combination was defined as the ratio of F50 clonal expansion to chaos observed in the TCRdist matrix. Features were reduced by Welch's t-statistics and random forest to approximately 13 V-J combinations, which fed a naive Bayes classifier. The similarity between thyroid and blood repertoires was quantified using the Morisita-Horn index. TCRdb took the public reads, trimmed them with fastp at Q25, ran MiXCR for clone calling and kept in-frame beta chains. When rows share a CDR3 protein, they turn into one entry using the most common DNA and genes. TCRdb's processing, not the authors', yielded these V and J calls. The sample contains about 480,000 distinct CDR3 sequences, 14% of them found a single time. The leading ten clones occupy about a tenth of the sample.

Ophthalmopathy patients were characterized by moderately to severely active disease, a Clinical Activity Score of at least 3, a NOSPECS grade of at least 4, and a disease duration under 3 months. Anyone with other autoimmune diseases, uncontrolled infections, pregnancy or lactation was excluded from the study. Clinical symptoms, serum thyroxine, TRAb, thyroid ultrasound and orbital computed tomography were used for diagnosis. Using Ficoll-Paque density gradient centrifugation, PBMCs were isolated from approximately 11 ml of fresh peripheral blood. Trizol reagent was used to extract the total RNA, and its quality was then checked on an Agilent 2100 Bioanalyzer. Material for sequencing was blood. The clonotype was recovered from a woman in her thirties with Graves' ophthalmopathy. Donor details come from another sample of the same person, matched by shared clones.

The DNA sequence is as follows: TGTGCCAGCAGCTTACTCGGGACAGCGGGAAGCTCACCCCTCCACTTT. Its product reads: CASSLLGTAGSSPLHF. The sequence links TRBV7-9 to TRBJ1-6; TRBD1 agrees with 7 junctional bases. There are 16 amino acids in the CDR3, from cysteine to phenylalanine inclusive. Solely the CDR3 DNA is kept, with 48 bases framed from the first base. Looking up the germline V gene (reference sequence) yields CDR1 SEHNR and CDR2 FQNEAQ. Trimming takes 2 bases off V and 10 bases off J; junction bases not matched to a gene: 11. Extended through the reference TRBV7-9 and TRBJ1-6 proteins, this CDR3 yields the full variable domain: DTGVSQNPRHKITKRGQNVTFRCDPISEHNRLYWYRQTLGQGPEFLTYFQNEAQLEKSRLLSDRFSAERPKGSFSTLEIQRTEQGDSAMYLCASSLLGTAGSSPLHFGNGTRLTVT.